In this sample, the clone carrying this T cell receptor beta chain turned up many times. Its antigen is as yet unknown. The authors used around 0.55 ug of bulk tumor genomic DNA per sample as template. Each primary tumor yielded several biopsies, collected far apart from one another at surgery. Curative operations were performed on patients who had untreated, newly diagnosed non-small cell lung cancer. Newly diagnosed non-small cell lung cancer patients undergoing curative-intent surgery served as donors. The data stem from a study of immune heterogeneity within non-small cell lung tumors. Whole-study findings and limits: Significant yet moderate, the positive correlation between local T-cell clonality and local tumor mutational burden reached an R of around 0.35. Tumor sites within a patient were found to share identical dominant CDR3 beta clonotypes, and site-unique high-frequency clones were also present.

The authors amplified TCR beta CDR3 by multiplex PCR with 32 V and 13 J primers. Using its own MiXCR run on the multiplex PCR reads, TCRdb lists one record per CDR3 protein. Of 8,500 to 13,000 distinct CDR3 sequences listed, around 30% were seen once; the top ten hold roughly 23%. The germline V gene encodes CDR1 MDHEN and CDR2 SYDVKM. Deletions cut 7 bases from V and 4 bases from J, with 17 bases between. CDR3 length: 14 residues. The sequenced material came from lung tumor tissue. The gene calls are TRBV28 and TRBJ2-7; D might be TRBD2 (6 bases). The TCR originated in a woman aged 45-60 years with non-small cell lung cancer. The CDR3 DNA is TGTGCCAGCATTCGACTCGGGACTGCGTACGAGCAGTACTTC. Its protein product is CASIRLGTAYEQYF.